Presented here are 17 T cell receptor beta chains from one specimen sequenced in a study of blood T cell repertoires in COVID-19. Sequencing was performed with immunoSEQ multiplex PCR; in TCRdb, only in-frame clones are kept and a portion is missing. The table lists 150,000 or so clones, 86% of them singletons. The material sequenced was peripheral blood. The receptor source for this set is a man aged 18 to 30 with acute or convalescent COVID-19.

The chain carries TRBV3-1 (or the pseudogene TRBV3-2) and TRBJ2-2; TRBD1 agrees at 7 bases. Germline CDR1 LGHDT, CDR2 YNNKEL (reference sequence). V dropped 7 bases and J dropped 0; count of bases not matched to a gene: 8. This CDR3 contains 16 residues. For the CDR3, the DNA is TGTGCCAGCAAGAGAACGGGGACAGCGAACACCGGGGAGCTGTTTTTT. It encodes CASKRTGTANTGELFF.

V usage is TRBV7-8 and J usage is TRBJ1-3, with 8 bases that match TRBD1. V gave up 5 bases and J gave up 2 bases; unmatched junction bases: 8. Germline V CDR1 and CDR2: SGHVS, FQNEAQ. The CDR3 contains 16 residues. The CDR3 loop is CASSPSPTGAGNTIYF. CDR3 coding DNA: TGTGCCAGCAGCCCAAGTCCGACAGGGGCTGGAAACACCATATATTTT.

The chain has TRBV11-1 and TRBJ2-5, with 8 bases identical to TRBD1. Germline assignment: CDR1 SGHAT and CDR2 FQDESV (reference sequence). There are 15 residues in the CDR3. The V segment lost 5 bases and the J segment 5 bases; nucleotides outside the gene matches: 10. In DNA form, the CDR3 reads TGTGCCAGCAGCCCTAGGACAGGGTCAGGCGAGACCCAGTACTTC. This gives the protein CASSPRTGSGETQYF.

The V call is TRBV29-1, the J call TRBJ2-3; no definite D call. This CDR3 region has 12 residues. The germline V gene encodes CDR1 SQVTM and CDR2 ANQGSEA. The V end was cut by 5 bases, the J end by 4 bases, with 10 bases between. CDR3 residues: CSVFQTSDTQYF. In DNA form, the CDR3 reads TGCAGCGTTTTTCAGACTTCAGATACGCAGTATTTT.

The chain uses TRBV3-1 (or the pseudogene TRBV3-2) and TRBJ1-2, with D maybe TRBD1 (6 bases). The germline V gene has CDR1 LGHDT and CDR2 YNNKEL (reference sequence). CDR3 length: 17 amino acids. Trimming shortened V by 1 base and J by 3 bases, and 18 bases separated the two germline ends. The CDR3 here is CASSQGLVGGAYYGYTF. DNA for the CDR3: TGTGCCAGCAGCCAAGGCCTCGTGGGGGGGGCCTACTATGGCTACACCTTC.

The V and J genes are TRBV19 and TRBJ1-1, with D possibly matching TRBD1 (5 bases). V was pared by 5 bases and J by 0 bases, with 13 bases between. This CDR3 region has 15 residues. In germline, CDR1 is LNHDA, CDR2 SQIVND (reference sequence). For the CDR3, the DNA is TGTGCCAGTAGTTCGTCATTAGGGGTGAACACTGAAGCTTTCTTT. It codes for CASSSSLGVNTEAFF.

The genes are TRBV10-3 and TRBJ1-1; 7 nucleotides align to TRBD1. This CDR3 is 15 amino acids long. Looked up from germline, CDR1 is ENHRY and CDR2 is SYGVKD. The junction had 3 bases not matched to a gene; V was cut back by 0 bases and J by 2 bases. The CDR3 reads CAISESDRLNTEAFF. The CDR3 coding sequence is TGTGCCATCAGTGAGTCGGACAGGCTAAACACTGAAGCTTTCTTT.

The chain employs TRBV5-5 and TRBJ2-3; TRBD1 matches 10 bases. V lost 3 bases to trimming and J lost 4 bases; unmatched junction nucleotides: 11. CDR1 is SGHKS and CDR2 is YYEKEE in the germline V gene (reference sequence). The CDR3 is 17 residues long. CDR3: CASSWTSGTGAPDTQYF. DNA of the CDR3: TGTGCCAGCAGCTGGACATCCGGGACAGGGGCCCCAGATACGCAGTATTTT.

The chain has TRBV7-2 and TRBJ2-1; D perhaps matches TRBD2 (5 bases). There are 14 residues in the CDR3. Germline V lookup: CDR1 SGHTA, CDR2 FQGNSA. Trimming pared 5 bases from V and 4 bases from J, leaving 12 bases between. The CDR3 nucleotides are TGTGCCAGCAGCCTCGGGGTAGGGTACAATGAGCAGTTCTTC. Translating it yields CASSLGVGYNEQFF.

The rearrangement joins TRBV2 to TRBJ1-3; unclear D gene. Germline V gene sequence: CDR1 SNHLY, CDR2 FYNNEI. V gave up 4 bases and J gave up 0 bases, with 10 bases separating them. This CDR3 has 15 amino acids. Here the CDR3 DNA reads TGTGCCAGCAGTGTGGACTTGAGCTCTGGAAACACCATATATTTT. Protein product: CASSVDLSSGNTIYF.

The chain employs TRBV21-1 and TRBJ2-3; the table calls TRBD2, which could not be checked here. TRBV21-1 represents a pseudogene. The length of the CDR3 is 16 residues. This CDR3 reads CASSNPTSGGLDTQYF. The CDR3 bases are TGTGCCAGCAGCAACCCGACTAGCGGGGGGCTGGATACGCAGTATTTT.

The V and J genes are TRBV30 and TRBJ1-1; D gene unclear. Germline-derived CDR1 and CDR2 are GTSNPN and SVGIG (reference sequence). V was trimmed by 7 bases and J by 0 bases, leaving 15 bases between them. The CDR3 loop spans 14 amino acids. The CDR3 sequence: CAFTTGIMNTEAFF. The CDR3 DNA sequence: TGTGCCTTTACAACCGGGATCATGAACACTGAAGCTTTCTTT.

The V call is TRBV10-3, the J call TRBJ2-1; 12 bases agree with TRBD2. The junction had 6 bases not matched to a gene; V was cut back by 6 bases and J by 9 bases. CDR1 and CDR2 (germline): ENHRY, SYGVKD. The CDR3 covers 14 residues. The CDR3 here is CAIRSSGGAGEQFF. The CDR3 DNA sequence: TGTGCCATCAGGTCTAGCGGGGGGGCGGGTGAGCAGTTCTTC.

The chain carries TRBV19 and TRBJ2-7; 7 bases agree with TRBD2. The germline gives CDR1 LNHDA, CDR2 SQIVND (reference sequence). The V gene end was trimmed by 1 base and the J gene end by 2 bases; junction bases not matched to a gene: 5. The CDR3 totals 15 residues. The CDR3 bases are TGTGCCAGTAGTATAGGTCAGGGAGGGACCTACGAGCAGTACTTC. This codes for CASSIGQGGTYEQYF. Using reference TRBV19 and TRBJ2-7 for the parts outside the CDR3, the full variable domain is DGGITQSPKYLFRKEGQNVTLSCEQNLNHDAMYWYRQDPGQGLRLIYYSQIVNDFQKGDIAEGYSVSREKKESFPLTVTSAQKNPTAFYLCASSIGQGGTYEQYFGPGTRLTVT.

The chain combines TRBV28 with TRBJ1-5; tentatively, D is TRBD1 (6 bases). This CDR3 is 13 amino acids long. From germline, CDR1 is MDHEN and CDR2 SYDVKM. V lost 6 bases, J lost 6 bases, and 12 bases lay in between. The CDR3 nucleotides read TGTGCCAGCAGCCCTAACAGGGTTCAGCCCCAGCATTTT. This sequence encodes CASSPNRVQPQHF.

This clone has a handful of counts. The CDR3 spells CASSSTGGNEQFF. CDR3 in DNA: TGTGCCAGCAGCTCGACAGGGGGTAATGAGCAGTTCTTC. The chain combines TRBV7-3 with TRBJ2-1, with TRBD1 identical over 9 bases. The V and J ends lost 4 bases and 7 bases, in that order; junction bases with no gene match: 2. Germline values: CDR1 SGHTA, CDR2 FQGTGA. CDR3 size: 13 residues.

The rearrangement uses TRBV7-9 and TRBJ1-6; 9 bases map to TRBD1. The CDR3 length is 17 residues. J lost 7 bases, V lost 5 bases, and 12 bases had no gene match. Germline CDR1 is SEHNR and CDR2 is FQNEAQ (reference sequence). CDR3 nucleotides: TGTGCCAGCAGCAAAATTGCCGGGACAGGGTGGAATTCACCCCTCCACTTT. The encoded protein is CASSKIAGTGWNSPLHF.